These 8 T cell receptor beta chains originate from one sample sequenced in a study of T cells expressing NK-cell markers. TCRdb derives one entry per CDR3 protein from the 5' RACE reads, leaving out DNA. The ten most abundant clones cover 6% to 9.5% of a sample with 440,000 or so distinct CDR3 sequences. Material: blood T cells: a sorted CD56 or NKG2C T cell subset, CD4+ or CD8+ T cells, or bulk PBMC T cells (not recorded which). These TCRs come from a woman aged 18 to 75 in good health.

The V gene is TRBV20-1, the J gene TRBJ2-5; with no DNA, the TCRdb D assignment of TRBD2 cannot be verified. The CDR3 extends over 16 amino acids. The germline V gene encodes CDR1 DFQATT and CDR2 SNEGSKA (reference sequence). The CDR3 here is CSARDARRLVRETQYF.

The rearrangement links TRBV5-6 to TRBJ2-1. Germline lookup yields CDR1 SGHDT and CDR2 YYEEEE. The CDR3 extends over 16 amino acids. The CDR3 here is CASSSPSEGSYNEQFF. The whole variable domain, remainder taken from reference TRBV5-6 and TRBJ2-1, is DAGVTQSPTHLIKTRGQQVTLRCSPKSGHDTVSWYQQALGQGPQFIFQYYEEEERQRGNFPDRFSGHQFPNYSSELNVNALLLGDSALYLCASSSPSEGSYNEQFFGPGTRLTVL.

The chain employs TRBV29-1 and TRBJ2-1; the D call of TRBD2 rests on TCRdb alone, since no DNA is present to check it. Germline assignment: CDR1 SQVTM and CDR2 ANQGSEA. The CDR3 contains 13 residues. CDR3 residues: CSVDGSSDNEQFF.

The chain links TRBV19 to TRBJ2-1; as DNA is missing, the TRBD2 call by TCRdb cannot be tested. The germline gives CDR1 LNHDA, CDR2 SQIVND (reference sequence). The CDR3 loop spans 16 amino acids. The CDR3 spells CASSTAEAGAQREQFF. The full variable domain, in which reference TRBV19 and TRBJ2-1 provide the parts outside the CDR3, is DGGITQSPKYLFRKEGQNVTLSCEQNLNHDAMYWYRQDPGQGLRLIYYSQIVNDFQKGDIAEGYSVSREKKESFPLTVTSAQKNPTAFYLCASSTAEAGAQREQFFGPGTRLTVL.

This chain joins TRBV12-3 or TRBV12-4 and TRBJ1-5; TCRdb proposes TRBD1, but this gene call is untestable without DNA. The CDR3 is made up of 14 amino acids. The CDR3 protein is CASSGTNSNQPQHF.

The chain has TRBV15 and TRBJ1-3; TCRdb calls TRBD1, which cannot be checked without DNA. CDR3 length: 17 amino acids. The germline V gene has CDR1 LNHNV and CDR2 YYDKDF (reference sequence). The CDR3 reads CATSRYRQDPSGNTIYF.

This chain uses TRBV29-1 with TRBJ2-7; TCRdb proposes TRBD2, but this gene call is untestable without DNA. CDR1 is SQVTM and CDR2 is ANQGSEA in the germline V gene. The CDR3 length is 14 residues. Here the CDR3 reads CSVARSGGSYEQYF.

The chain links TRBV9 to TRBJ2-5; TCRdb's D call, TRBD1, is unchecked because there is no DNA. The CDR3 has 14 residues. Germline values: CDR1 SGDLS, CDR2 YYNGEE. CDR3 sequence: CASSPSGREETQYF.